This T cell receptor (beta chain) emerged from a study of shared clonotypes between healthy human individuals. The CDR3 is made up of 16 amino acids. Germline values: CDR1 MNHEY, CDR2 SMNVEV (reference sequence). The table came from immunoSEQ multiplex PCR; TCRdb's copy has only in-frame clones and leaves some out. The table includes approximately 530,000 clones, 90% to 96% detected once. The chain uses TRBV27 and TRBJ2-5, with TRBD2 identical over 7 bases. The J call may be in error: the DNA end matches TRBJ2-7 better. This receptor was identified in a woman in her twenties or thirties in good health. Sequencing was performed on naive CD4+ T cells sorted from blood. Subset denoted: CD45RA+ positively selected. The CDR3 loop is CASSRPPTSTYYEQYF. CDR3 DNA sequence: TGTGCCAGCTCACGGCCCCCGACTAGCACTTACTACGAGCAGTACTTC.